A selection of T cell receptor beta chains follows, all from one sample in a study of T cells in Graves' hyperthyroidism and ophthalmopathy. TCRdb recomputed calls from the multiplex PCR reads with MiXCR, one row per CDR3 protein. The repertoire has about 330,000 distinct CDR3 sequences, approximately 15% of them found once; the top ten carry approximately 35%. Sequenced: blood. The source is a woman aged 40 to 50 with Graves' ophthalmopathy. The CDR3 runs from the conserved cysteine through the conserved F or W. The order of the fields is clone size, J gene, V gene, D gene, CDR3 DNA, CDR3 protein. A D gene is named only where the DNA matches it firmly. The size of a clone is reported for some rows only, either as once, few or many, or as a class for expanded clones.

>many|TRBJ2-5|TRBV4-2|NA
TGTGCCAGCAGCCAAGACAGAACGGAGACCCAGTACTTC
CASSQDRTETQYF
>many|TRBJ2-3|TRBV5-5|NA
TGTGCCAGCTGCCGGACCGCATCGTTGATCACAGATACGCAGTATTTT
CASCRTASLITDTQYF
>many|TRBJ1-2|TRBV20-1|TRBD1
TGCAGTGCTAGAGATAAGGCAGGGGGCCAGGGCCCTTATGGCTACACCTTC
CSARDKAGGQGPYGYTF
>NA|TRBJ1-1|TRBV4-1|TRBD1
TGCGCCAGCAGGACAGGGGAGGTGAACACTGAAGCTCTCTTT
CASRTGEVNTEALF
>NA|TRBJ2-2|TRBV10-3|NA
TGTGCCATCAGTGAAGACTTTGGACTACACACCGGGGAGCTGTTTTTT
CAISEDFGLHTGELFF
>many|TRBJ1-2|TRBV27|NA
TGTGCCAGCAGTTTAGGGTTTGGTCCCTATGGCTACACCTTC
CASSLGFGPYGYTF
>many|TRBJ1-2|TRBV6-1|TRBD1
TGTGCCAGCAGTTTCCGGGAGAGGGGGCAGTATGGCTACACCTTC
CASSFRERGQYGYTF
>NA|TRBJ2-4|TRBV5-1|NA
TGCGCCAGCAGCTTGACAGTGGAAGCCAAAAACATTCAGTACTTC
CASSLTVEAKNIQYF
>many|TRBJ1-2|TRBV7-2|NA
TGTGCCAGCAGCCTACCCGTGGGGGGCTACACCTTC
CASSLPVGGYTF
>many|TRBJ1-5|TRBV28|NA
TGTGCCAGCAGTACGATTGACATCAATCAGCCCCAGCATTTT
CASSTIDINQPQHF
>many|TRBJ1-2|TRBV2|TRBD1
TGTGCCAGCAGGGAAGACAGGGGGCAGGGTGGCTACACCTTC
CASREDRGQGGYTF
>many|TRBJ2-1|TRBV28|TRBD2
TGTGCCAGCAGAACCGGACTAGCCTACAATGAGCAGTTCTTC
CASRTGLAYNEQFF
>many|TRBJ2-1|TRBV9|TRBD2
TGTGCCAGCAGCGTGGGGGGGACGGGCAATGAGCAGTTCTTC
CASSVGGTGNEQFF
>many|TRBJ2-5|TRBV28|NA
TGTGCCAGCAGTTTAGGTGTTTCGCAAGAGACCCAGTACTTC
CASSLGVSQETQYF
>NA|TRBJ1-6|TRBV5-6|NA
TGTGCCAGCAGCGATTTAGGAATCCCTAATTCACCCCTCCACTTT
CASSDLGIPNSPLHF
>many|TRBJ2-3|TRBV27|NA
TGTGCCAGCAGTTTTAGGATCGGCAGGGACGGTTCCGCAGATACGCAGTATTTT
CASSFRIGRDGSADTQYF
>few|TRBJ2-5|TRBV7-9|TRBD2
TGTGCCAGCAGAGGGGCGGGAGGCCCGGGGTACTTC
CASRGAGGPGYF
>NA|TRBJ2-1|TRBV7-2|TRBD1
TGTGCCAGCAGCTTCAACAGGGGTTTCAATGAGCAGTTCTTC
CASSFNRGFNEQFF
>NA|TRBJ2-7|TRBV9|NA
TGTGCCAGCAGCCCAAGGGACGGAAATACCTACGAGCAGTACTTC
CASSPRDGNTYEQYF
>NA|TRBJ2-7|TRBV20-1|NA
TGCAGTGCTAGATTGGCTAGCGATGTCTACGAGCAGTACTTC
CSARLASDVYEQYF
>many|TRBJ1-6|TRBV6-1|TRBD1
TGTGCCAGCAGAGACAGGGCTTTAGCACCCCTCCACTTT
CASRDRALAPLHF
>NA|TRBJ1-5|TRBV24-1|TRBD1
TGTGCCACCAGTGATCGGGGGAAAAGGGACAACAGGGGTAAAGCCCAGCCCCAGCATTTT
CATSDRGKRDNRGKAQPQHF
>many|TRBJ1-2|TRBV15|TRBD1
TGTGCCACCAGCAGACCGGGACAGTCTATAGAGGGCTACACCTTC
CATSRPGQSIEGYTF
>NA|TRBJ2-1|TRBV29-1|TRBD2
TGCAGCGTTGCTTCTAGCGGTGAGCAGTTCTTC
CSVASSGEQFF
>NA|TRBJ1-5|TRBV10-3|NA
TGTGCCAGCAGGGACTCCGTAAATGAGCCCCAGCATTTT
CASRDSVNEPQHF
>many|TRBJ2-2|TRBV2|TRBD2
TGTGCCAGCAGGGATAGCGGGAGAAGATCGAACACCGGGGAGCTGTTTTTT
CASRDSGRRSNTGELFF
>NA|TRBJ2-2|TRBV7-6|TRBD2
TGTGCCAGCAGCTCTCGGGGGGGCGAGCTCGGGGAGCTGTTTTTT
CASSSRGGELGELFF
>many|TRBJ2-3|TRBV19|TRBD2
TGTGCCAGTAGAGTTGGGGGAGGGAGCACAGATACGCAGTATTTT
CASRVGGGSTDTQYF
>NA|TRBJ2-1|TRBV7-9|TRBD1
TGTGCCAGCAGCTTAAACCAAGGGGGCCGGGGGTTCTTC
CASSLNQGGRGFF
>many|TRBJ2-7|TRBV24-1|NA
TGTGCCACCAGTGATCCCCTCGTCCTCAACGAGCAGTACTTC
CATSDPLVLNEQYF
>many|TRBJ1-1|TRBV28|NA
TGTGCCAGCAGTTCGGGTCTCGTTAGGAACACTGAAGCTTTCTTT
CASSSGLVRNTEAFF
>many|TRBJ1-5|TRBV2|NA
TGTGCCAGCAGGACCCATGGCAATCAGCCCCAGCATTTT
CASRTHGNQPQHF
>many|TRBJ2-1|TRBV28|NA
TGTGCCAGCAGTAGGGGGGGCTCCTACAATGAGCAGTTCTTC
CASSRGGSYNEQFF
>NA|TRBJ1-5|TRBV7-8|TRBD1
TGTGCCAGCAGCCGACAGGGAATGGGTCAGCCCCAGCATTTT
CASSRQGMGQPQHF
>few|TRBJ2-5|TRBV10-3|NA
TGTGCCATCAGTGAGTTTGCAGGGTCTCAAGAGACCCAGTACTTC
CAISEFAGSQETQYF
>many|TRBJ2-3|TRBV12-5|TRBD2
TGTGCTAGTGCCCGTAGGGCGGGAGCCGGGACAGATACGCAGTATTTT
CASARRAGAGTDTQYF
>many|TRBJ2-3|TRBV5-5|TRBD2
TGTGCCAGCAGCTACCGGACTAGCGGGAGTAGCGCAGATACGCAGTATTTT
CASSYRTSGSSADTQYF
>NA|TRBJ2-3|TRBV19|NA
TGTGCCAGTAGTATGCAGGGCGTCGGCGGGGCGAACACAGATACGCAGTATTTT
CASSMQGVGGANTDTQYF
>many|TRBJ1-1|TRBV30|NA
TGTGCCTGGCGGGGCGGAGTGAACACTGAAGCTTTCTTT
CAWRGGVNTEAFF
>few|TRBJ1-1|TRBV24-1|NA
TGTGCCACCAGTGATATGAGGGCAGGGGAGGGGCGAGCTTTCTTT
CATSDMRAGEGRAFF
>NA|TRBJ1-2|TRBV20-1|NA
TGCAGTGCCCCCTCACAGGGAGGGAACTATGGCTACACCTTC
CSAPSQGGNYGYTF
>few|TRBJ1-1|TRBV9|NA
TGTGCCAGCAGCGTAGAGGGCGGTTGGGGCACTGAAGCTTTCTTT
CASSVEGGWGTEAFF
>few|TRBJ1-2|TRBV5-6|NA
TGTGCCAGCAGCTCGCTGAACACGGGTAACTATGGCTACACCTTC
CASSSLNTGNYGYTF
>many|TRBJ2-1|TRBV11-2|TRBD2
TGTGCCAGCAGCTTACAGACAGCCCGCGGGAGTCAGTTCTTC
CASSLQTARGSQFF
>many|TRBJ1-3|TRBV12-5|NA
TGTGCTAGTGGTTTAAAGGACAGTATCCGATTCTCTGGAAACACCATATATTTT
CASGLKDSIRFSGNTIYF
>NA|TRBJ2-5|TRBV7-2|NA
TGTGCCAGCGGCTCCGGACAACAAGAGACCCAGTACTTC
CASGSGQQETQYF
>many|TRBJ1-5|TRBV6-1|TRBD1
TGTGCCAGCAGACCTCAGGACAGGGCGTCTCGGCCCCAGCATTTT
CASRPQDRASRPQHF